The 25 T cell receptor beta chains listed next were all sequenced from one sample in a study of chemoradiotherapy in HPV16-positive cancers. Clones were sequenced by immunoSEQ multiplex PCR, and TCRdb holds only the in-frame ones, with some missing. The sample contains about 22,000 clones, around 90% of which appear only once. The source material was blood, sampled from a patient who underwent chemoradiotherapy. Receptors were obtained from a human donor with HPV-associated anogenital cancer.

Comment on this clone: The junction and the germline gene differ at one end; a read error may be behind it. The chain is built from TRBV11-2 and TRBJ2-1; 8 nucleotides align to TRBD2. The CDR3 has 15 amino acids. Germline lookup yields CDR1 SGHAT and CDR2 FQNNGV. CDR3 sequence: CAGSLLSGAYNEQFF. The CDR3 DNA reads TGTGCCGGCAGCCTCCTTAGCGGGGCCTACAATGAGCAGTTCTTC.

The CDR3 region has the DNA TGTGCCAGCGGTAGCGGGAGGGCCGCAGATACGCAGTATTTT. Encoded protein: CASGSGRAADTQYF. The chain is built from TRBV2 and TRBJ2-3, with TRBD2 matching 11 bases. CDR1 is SNHLY and CDR2 is FYNNEI in the germline V gene. This CDR3 spans 14 amino acids. The ends lost 8 bases at V and 4 bases at J; junction bases unmatched: 5.

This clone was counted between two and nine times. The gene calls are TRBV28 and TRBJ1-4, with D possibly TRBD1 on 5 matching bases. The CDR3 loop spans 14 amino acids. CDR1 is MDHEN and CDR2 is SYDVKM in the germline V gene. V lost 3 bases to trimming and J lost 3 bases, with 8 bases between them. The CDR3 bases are TGTGCCAGCAGTTTGGGACGCTCTAATGAAAAACTGTTTTTT. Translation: CASSLGRSNEKLFF.

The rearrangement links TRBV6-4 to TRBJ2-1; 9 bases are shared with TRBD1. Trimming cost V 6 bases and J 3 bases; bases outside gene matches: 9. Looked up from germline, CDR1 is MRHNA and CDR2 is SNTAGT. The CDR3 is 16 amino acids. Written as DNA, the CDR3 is TGTGCCAGCAGCCCAATACCGGGACAGGGCTACAATGAGCAGTTCTTC. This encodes CASSPIPGQGYNEQFF.

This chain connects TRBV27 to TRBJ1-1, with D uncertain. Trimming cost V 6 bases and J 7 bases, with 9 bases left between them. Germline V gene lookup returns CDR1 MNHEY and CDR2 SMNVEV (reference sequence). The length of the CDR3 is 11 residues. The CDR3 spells CASRSVGEAFF. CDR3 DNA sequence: TGTGCCAGCAGGTCGGTAGGTGAAGCTTTCTTT.

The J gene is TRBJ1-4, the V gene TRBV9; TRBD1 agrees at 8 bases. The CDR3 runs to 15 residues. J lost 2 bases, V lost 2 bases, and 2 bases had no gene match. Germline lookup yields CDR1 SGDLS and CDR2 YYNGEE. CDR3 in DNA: TGTGCCAGCAGCGTGACAGGGGCTACTAATGAAAAACTGTTTTTT. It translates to CASSVTGATNEKLFF.

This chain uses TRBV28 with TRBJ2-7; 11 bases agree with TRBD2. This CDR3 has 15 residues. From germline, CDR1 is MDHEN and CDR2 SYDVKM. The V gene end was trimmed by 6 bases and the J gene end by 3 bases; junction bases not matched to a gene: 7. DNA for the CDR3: TGTGCCAGCAGGATAGCGGGAGGGCCAGGCTACGAGCAGTACTTC. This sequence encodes CASRIAGGPGYEQYF.

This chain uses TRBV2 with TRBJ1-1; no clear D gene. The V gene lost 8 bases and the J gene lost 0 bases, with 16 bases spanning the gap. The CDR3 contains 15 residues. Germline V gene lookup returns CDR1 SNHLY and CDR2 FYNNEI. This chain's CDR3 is CASFKSGNLNTEAFF. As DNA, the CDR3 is TGTGCCAGCTTCAAGTCGGGCAATTTGAACACTGAAGCTTTCTTT.

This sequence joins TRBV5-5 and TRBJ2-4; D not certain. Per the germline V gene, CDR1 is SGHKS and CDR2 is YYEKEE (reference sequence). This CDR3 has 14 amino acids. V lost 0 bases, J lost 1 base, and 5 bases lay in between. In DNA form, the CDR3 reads TGTGCCAGCAGCTTGGGCGCCGCCAAAAACATTCAGTACTTC. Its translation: CASSLGAAKNIQYF.

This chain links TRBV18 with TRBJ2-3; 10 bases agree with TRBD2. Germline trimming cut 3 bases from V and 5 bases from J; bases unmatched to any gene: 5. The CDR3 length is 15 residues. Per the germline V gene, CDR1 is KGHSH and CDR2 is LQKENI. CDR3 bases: TGTGCCAGCTCACCGGGAGTAGCGGGAGGAGATACGCAGTATTTT. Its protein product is CASSPGVAGGDTQYF.

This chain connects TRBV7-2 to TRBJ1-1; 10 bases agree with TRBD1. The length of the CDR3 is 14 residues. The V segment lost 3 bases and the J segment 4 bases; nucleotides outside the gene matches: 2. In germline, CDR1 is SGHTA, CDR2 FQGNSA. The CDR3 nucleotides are TGTGCCAGCAGCTTCGACAGGGGGCCCACTGAAGCTTTCTTT. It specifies CASSFDRGPTEAFF.

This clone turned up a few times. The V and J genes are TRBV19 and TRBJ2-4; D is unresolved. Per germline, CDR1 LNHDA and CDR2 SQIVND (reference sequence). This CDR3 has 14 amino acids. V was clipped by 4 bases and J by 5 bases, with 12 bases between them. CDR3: CASSSPGRENIQYF. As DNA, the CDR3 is TGTGCCAGTAGTAGCCCCGGACGAGAAAACATTCAGTACTTC.

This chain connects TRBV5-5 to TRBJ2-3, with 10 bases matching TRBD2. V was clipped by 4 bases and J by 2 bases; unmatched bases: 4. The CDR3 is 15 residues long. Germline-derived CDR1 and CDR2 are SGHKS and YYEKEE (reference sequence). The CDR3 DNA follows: TGTGCCAGCAGCCAACTAGCGGGGAACACAGATACGCAGTATTTT. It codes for CASSQLAGNTDTQYF.

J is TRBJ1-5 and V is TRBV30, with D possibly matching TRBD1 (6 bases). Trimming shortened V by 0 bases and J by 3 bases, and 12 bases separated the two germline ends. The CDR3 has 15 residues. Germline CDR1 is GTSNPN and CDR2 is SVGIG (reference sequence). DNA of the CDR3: TGTGCCTGGAGTGTAGCAGGGGCCCACAATCAGCCCCAGCATTTT. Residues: CAWSVAGAHNQPQHF.

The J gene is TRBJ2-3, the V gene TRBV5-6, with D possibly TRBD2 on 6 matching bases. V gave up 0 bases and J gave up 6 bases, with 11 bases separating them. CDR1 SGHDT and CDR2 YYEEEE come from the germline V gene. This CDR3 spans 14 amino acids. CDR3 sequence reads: CASSLAWTKDTQYF. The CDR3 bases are TGTGCCAGCAGCTTGGCCTGGACTAAGGATACGCAGTATTTT.

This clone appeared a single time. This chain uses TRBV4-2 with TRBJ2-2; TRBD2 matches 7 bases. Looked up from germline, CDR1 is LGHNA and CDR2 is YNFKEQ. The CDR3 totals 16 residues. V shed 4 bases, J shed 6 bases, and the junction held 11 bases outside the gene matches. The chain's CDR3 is CASSPQVAGDAGELFF. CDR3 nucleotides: TGTGCCAGCAGCCCCCAGGTTGCGGGGGACGCCGGGGAGCTGTTTTTT.

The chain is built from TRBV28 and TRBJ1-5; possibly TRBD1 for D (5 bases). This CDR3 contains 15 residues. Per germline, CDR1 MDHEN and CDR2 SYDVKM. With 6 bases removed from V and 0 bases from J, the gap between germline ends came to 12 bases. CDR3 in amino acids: CASRSQGYSNQPQHF. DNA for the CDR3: TGTGCCAGCAGATCTCAGGGTTATAGCAATCAGCCCCAGCATTTT.

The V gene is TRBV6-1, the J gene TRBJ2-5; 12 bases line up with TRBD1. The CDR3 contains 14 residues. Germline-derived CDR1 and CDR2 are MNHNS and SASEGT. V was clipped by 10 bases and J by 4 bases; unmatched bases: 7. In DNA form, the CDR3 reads TGTGCCACACGGGACAGGGGGCGGGGAGAGACCCAGTACTTC. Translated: CATRDRGRGETQYF.

CDR3 amino acids: CASRVPGQGPSGNEQFF. The CDR3 region has the DNA TGTGCCAGCAGGGTCCCGGGACAGGGGCCATCGGGTAATGAGCAGTTCTTC. This sequence joins TRBV2 and TRBJ2-1; TRBD1 matches at 10 bases. The CDR3 spans 17 residues. Germline trimming cut 6 bases from V and 7 bases from J; bases unmatched to any gene: 15. Germline loops: CDR1 SNHLY, CDR2 FYNNEI.

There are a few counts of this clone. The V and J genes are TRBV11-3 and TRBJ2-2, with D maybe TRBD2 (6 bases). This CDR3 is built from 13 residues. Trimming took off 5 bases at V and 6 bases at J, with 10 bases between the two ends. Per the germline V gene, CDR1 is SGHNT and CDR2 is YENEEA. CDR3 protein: CASSRRDPGELFF. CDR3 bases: TGTGCCAGCAGCCGGCGGGACCCCGGGGAGCTGTTTTTT.

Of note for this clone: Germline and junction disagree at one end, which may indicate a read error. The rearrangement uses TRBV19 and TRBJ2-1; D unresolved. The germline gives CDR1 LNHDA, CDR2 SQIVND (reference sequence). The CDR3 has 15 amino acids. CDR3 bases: TGTGCCAGTAGTTTAGACGAAGGGCTAGAAAATGAGCAGTTCTTC. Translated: CASSLDEGLENEQFF. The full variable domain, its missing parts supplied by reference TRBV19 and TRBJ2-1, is DGGITQSPKYLFRKEGQNVTLSCEQNLNHDAMYWYRQDPGQGLRLIYYSQIVNDFQKGDIAEGYSVSREKKESFPLTVTSAQKNPTAFYLCASSLDEGLENEQFFGPGTRLTVL.

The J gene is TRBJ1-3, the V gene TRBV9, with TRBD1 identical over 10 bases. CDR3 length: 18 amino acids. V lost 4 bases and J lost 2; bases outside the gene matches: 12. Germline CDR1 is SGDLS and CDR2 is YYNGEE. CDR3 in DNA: TGTGCCAGCAGCCACCCCAAAGGGACAGGGGAGACTGGAAACACCATATATTTT. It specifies CASSHPKGTGETGNTIYF.

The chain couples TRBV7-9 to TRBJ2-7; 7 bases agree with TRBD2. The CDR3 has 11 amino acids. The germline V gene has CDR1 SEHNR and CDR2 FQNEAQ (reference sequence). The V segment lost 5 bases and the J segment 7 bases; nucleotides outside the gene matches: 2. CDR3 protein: CASSPGGEQYF. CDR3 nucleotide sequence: TGTGCCAGCAGCCCCGGGGGGGAGCAGTACTTC. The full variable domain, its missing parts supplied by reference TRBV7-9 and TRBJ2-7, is DTGVSQNPRHKITKRGQNVTFRCDPISEHNRLYWYRQTLGQGPEFLTYFQNEAQLEKSRLLSDRFSAERPKGSFSTLEIQRTEQGDSAMYLCASSPGGEQYFGPGTRLTVT.

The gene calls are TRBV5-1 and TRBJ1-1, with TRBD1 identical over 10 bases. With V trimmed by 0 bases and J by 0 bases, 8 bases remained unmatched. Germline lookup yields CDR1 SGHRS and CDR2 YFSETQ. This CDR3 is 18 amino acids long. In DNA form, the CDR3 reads TGCGCCAGCAGCTTGGGGTTGGGGACAGGGGCGATGAACACTGAAGCTTTCTTT. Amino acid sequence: CASSLGLGTGAMNTEAFF. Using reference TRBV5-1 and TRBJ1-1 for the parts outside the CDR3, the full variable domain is KAGVTQTPRYLIKTRGQQVTLSCSPISGHRSVSWYQQTPGQGLQFLFEYFSETQRNKGNFPGRFSGRQFSNSRSEMNVSTLELGDSALYLCASSLGLGTGAMNTEAFFGQGTRLTVV.

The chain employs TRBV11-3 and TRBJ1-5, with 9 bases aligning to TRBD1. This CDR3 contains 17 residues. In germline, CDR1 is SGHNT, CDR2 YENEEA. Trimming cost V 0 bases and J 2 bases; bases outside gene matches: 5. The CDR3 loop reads CASSLEGDREGNQPQHF. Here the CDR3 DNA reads TGTGCCAGCAGCTTAGAGGGGGACAGGGAAGGCAATCAGCCCCAGCATTTT.